This T cell receptor (beta chain) was documented in a study of Ad26.COV2.S vaccination and SARS-CoV-2 variants. Study observations and caveats: Overall T cell responses may have been underestimated by the analyses of TCR breadth and depth.

Worth noting for this clone: Its antigen is not known.

Germline V lookup: CDR1 SGHVS, CDR2 FQNEAQ. V lost 5 bases and J lost 8; bases outside the gene matches: 15. The CDR3 has 16 amino acids. Treatment denoted: over 15 received Ad26.COV2.S at low or high dose, single or two shots; a few received placebo; per-sample allocation not given. Day 63 after the first injection of vaccine or placebo was the sampling time. Clones were sequenced by immunoSEQ multiplex PCR, and TCRdb holds only the in-frame ones, with some missing. The repertoire holds 300,000 to 350,000 clones, with roughly 88% as singletons. The TCR originated in a person aged 18 to 65 who received the Ad26.COV2.S COVID-19 vaccine or a placebo. The chain joins TRBV7-8 to TRBJ2-1; TRBD2 matches 7 bases. The specimen was peripheral blood, collected in a trial of Ad26.COV2.S vaccine versus placebo. CDR3 bases: TGTGCCAGCAGCCACCCCGGAGCGGGGCCCGACTATGAGCAGTTCTTC. Amino acids: CASSHPGAGPDYEQFF.